The 17 T cell receptor beta chains given below trace back to one sample, sequenced in a study of siplizumab effects on memory and regulatory T cells. Assay used: immunoSEQ multiplex PCR; TCRdb lists only in-frame clones, some missing. The sample consists of 95,000 to 130,000 clones, approximately 94% of them appearing once. The sample comprised non-Treg CD4+ T cells sorted from blood. The receptors derive from a human donor in good health.

The genes are TRBV2 and TRBJ1-1; the match to TRBD1 covers 9 bases. This CDR3 comprises 16 residues. Trimming took 0 bases from V and 7 from J; bases not matched to a gene: 9. Germline CDR1 is SNHLY and CDR2 is FYNNEI. The CDR3 protein is CASSEARDRASIEAFF. The DNA of the CDR3 is TGTGCCAGCAGTGAAGCGCGGGACAGGGCTAGTATTGAAGCTTTCTTT.

J is TRBJ1-5 and V is TRBV15; possibly TRBD1 for D (6 bases). Trimming removed 0 bases from V and 4 bases from J, with 13 bases in between. This CDR3 spans 16 amino acids. Looked up from germline, CDR1 is LNHNV and CDR2 is YYDKDF (reference sequence). The CDR3 nucleotides read TGTGCCACCAGCAGAGACGCCAGGGGAGGAAATCAGCCCCAGCATTTT. Translated: CATSRDARGGNQPQHF.

This clone was counted once. This chain uses TRBV6-5 with TRBJ2-7, with a tentative D call TRBD2 (5 bases). The CDR3 covers 12 residues. V was pared by 5 bases and J by 5 bases, with 10 bases between. CDR1 is MNHEY and CDR2 is SVGAGI in the germline V gene. The CDR3 region has the DNA TGTGCCAGCAGTCGGACGAGGGACGAGCAGTACTTC. As protein: CASSRTRDEQYF.

This clone is a singleton in its sample. The chain has TRBV18 and TRBJ1-6; D is perhaps TRBD1 (6 bases). Germline lookup yields CDR1 KGHSH and CDR2 LQKENI. This CDR3 is 16 amino acids long. With 3 bases removed from V and 5 bases from J, the gap between germline ends came to 14 bases. The CDR3 region is CASSPYPQGDNSPLHF. CDR3 in DNA: TGTGCCAGCTCACCCTACCCACAGGGAGATAATTCACCCCTCCACTTT.

This chain joins TRBV6-5 and TRBJ2-7; D gene ambiguous. The germline V gene has CDR1 MNHEY and CDR2 SVGAGI. Trimming cost V 4 bases and J 5 bases, with 6 bases left between them. The CDR3 totals 11 residues. The CDR3 is CASSWAHEQYF. In nucleotides, the CDR3 is TGTGCCAGCAGTTGGGCCCACGAGCAGTACTTC.

The chain carries TRBV7-8 and TRBJ2-3; TRBD2 might be the D (5 bases). The CDR3 extends over 12 amino acids. Germline V gives CDR1 SGHVS, CDR2 FQNEAQ. The ends were cut back, 5 bases at V and 3 bases at J, with 6 bases in the middle. The CDR3 DNA reads as TGTGCCAGCAGCCCGGGGACAGATACGCAGTATTTT. Amino acid sequence: CASSPGTDTQYF.

The CDR3 sequence: CASSLDRVGNQPQHF. The CDR3 region has the DNA TGTGCCAGCAGCTTAGACAGGGTGGGAAATCAGCCCCAGCATTTT. The V gene is TRBV7-9, the J gene TRBJ1-5; TRBD1 might be the D (6 bases). CDR3 length: 15 residues. Germline V gene data show CDR1 as SEHNR and CDR2 as FQNEAQ (reference sequence). V was trimmed by 1 base and J by 4 bases, leaving 11 bases between them. Full variable domain (outside the CDR3, taken from reference TRBV7-9 and TRBJ1-5): DTGVSQNPRHKITKRGQNVTFRCDPISEHNRLYWYRQTLGQGPEFLTYFQNEAQLEKSRLLSDRFSAERPKGSFSTLEIQRTEQGDSAMYLCASSLDRVGNQPQHFGDGTRLSIL.

The J gene is TRBJ1-3, the V gene TRBV5-1; D is undetermined. Germline V gene lookup returns CDR1 SGHRS and CDR2 YFSETQ. This CDR3 is 15 amino acids long. The germline V and J ends were trimmed by 0 bases and 0 bases, with 7 bases remaining between them. The CDR3 nucleotides are TGCGCCAGCAGCTTGGGTGGGCACTCTGGAAACACCATATATTTT. Translated: CASSLGGHSGNTIYF.

The chain employs TRBV7-9 and TRBJ2-4, with no clear D. CDR3 length equals 15 residues. Trimming pared 4 bases from V and 5 bases from J, leaving 15 bases between. From germline, CDR1 is SEHNR and CDR2 FQNEAQ (reference sequence). CDR3 coding DNA: TGTGCCAGCAGCTACGTGGGTAAGGAAGAAAACATTCAGTACTTC. The encoded protein is CASSYVGKEENIQYF.

The rearrangement uses TRBV4-1 and TRBJ1-2; 9 bases agree with TRBD1. This CDR3 has 14 amino acids. The ends lost 8 bases at V and 7 bases at J; junction bases unmatched: 11. CDR1 and CDR2 from the germline V gene are MGHRA and YSYEKL. The CDR3 is CASGELGQGGGYTF. The CDR3 coding sequence is TGCGCCAGCGGTGAACTGGGACAGGGAGGTGGCTACACCTTC.

The gene calls are TRBV6-1 and TRBJ1-2; maybe TRBD1 (6 bases). V gave up 1 base and J gave up 4 bases, with 16 bases separating them. The CDR3 runs to 16 residues. Per germline, CDR1 MNHNS and CDR2 SASEGT. CDR3 sequence: CASSEGQGLSPYGYTF. The CDR3, as DNA: TGTGCCAGCAGTGAAGGGCAGGGGCTCTCTCCCTATGGCTACACCTTC.

This sequence joins TRBV5-1 and TRBJ1-4, with a weak D call TRBD1 (5 bases). The germline gives CDR1 SGHRS, CDR2 YFSETQ. The V end lost 0 bases, the J end lost 6 bases, and 12 bases lay between the germline ends. The CDR3 contains 15 residues. DNA for the CDR3: TGCGCCAGCAGCTTGGCCAGGGAAAGGGATGAAAAACTGTTTTTT. It yields the protein CASSLARERDEKLFF.

This rearrangement joins TRBV28 to TRBJ2-7, with TRBD2 identical over 7 bases. The CDR3 consists of 14 residues. Germline CDR1 reads MDHEN; CDR2 reads SYDVKM. The junction had 8 bases not matched to a gene; V was cut back by 7 bases and J by 2 bases. CDR3 in DNA: TGTGCCAGCACGTCCGGGACTACCACCTACGAGCAGTACTTC. Protein: CASTSGTTTYEQYF.

The rearrangement joins TRBV11-2 to TRBJ1-2; 11 bases agree with TRBD1. The CDR3 runs to 16 residues. Unmatched junction bases numbered 5, after V lost 5 bases and J lost 0 bases. Germline V gene sequence: CDR1 SGHAT, CDR2 FQNNGV. DNA for the CDR3: TGTGCCAGCAGCAGAGGACAGGGGGCTACTAACTATGGCTACACCTTC. Residues: CASSRGQGATNYGYTF.

V and J are TRBV2 and TRBJ1-5; D unresolved. The CDR3 is 13 amino acids. From germline, CDR1 is SNHLY and CDR2 FYNNEI. V was pared by 3 bases and J by 5 bases, with 8 bases between. The CDR3 DNA follows: TGTGCCAGCAGTGAGAGGCGGGATCAGCCCCAGCATTTT. Protein product: CASSERRDQPQHF.

Note on this clone: At the DNA level, this CDR3 is encoded by other sequences in the same sample as well. The rearrangement uses TRBV27 and TRBJ1-5; D perhaps matches TRBD1 (5 bases). The V end was cut by 0 bases, the J end by 3 bases, with 9 bases between. Germline-derived CDR1 and CDR2 are MNHEY and SMNVEV (reference sequence). The CDR3 loop spans 15 amino acids. CDR3 region: CASSLSRGSNQPQHF. The CDR3 bases are TGTGCCAGCAGTTTATCGCGGGGGTCCAATCAGCCCCAGCATTTT.

This chain links TRBV18 with TRBJ1-2, with TRBD1 as a possible D gene (5 bases). In germline, CDR1 is KGHSH, CDR2 LQKENI. V lost 2 bases to trimming and J lost 8 bases, with 9 bases between them. The CDR3 is 12 residues long. The CDR3 bases are TGTGCCAGCTCACCAGCTGGGGGAGGCTACACCTTC. Translating it yields CASSPAGGGYTF.